The 24 T cell receptor beta chains in this list originate from one sample, sequenced in a study of human CD8 memory T cell subsets. Libraries for TCR beta were constructed using UMI-labeled 5' RACE. TCRdb re-called the 5' RACE reads and shows each CDR3 protein once, DNA omitted. The specimen's table records around 11,000 distinct CDR3 sequences. Source material: CD8+ T cells from PBMCs. Receptor source: a human donor in good health.

This chain joins TRBV27 and TRBJ2-1; the TCRdb call, TRBD2, lacks DNA for checking. This CDR3 is built from 13 residues. Germline CDR1 is MNHEY and CDR2 is SMNVEV (reference sequence). The CDR3: CASSTSANNEQFF.

The chain is built from TRBV5-1 and TRBJ2-7; TCRdb gives TRBD1 as the D gene, but with no DNA this cannot be confirmed. From germline, CDR1 is SGHRS and CDR2 YFSETQ. This CDR3 region has 14 residues. CDR3 loop: CASSNETGYYEQYF.

CDR3 loop: CASTATSNRDDNEQFF. V usage is TRBV28 and J usage is TRBJ2-1; there is no DNA to check the TCRdb D call of TRBD1. The CDR3 spans 16 residues. CDR1 is MDHEN and CDR2 is SYDVKM in the germline V gene.

V and J are TRBV30 and TRBJ2-7; TCRdb lists TRBD1, though no DNA is available to test this call. CDR1 and CDR2 (germline): GTSNPN, SVGIG (reference sequence). The CDR3 has 14 amino acids. The CDR3 sequence is CAWSVGTGAYEQYF.

This chain links TRBV20-1 with TRBJ2-3; TCRdb's D gene call, TRBD2, goes unchecked for lack of DNA. CDR1 and CDR2 from the germline V gene are DFQATT and SNEGSKA (reference sequence). The CDR3 totals 16 residues. CDR3 protein: CSAASTSGGALDTQYF.

The chain joins TRBV20-1 to TRBJ2-7; lacking DNA, the TRBD1 call made by TCRdb goes unchecked. The germline CDR1 and CDR2 sequences are DFQATT and SNEGSKA (reference sequence). The CDR3 spans 14 residues. CDR3 loop: CSARALDREYEQYF.

The chain has TRBV18 and TRBJ1-5; TCRdb's assignment of TRBD1 cannot be checked, as there is no DNA. Germline CDR1 reads KGHSH; CDR2 reads LQKENI. This CDR3 region has 15 residues. This CDR3 reads CASSPSGHDNQPQHF.

This CDR3 reads CASSSGLAGIETQYF. The V gene is TRBV7-6, the J gene TRBJ2-5; without DNA, the TCRdb call of TRBD2 cannot be checked. CDR3 length: 15 amino acids. Germline CDR1 SGHVS, CDR2 FNYEAQ.

This clonotype ranks as medium-sized in terms of frequency. The chain recombines TRBV29-1 with TRBJ2-7. CDR3 length: 14 residues. CDR1 SQVTM and CDR2 ANQGSEA come from the germline V gene. CDR3 protein: CSVEIFGSFYEQYF.

The chain uses TRBV7-6 and TRBJ1-5; as DNA is missing, the TRBD1 call by TCRdb cannot be tested. Germline CDR1 is SGHVS and CDR2 is FNYEAQ. This CDR3 region has 15 residues. The CDR3 reads CASSADRGGNQPQHF.

The genes are TRBV13 and TRBJ2-1. Germline V gene sequence: CDR1 PRHDT, CDR2 FYEKMQ (reference sequence). The length of the CDR3 is 12 residues. CDR3 sequence reads: CASSLDRRTQFF.

The V and J genes are TRBV28 and TRBJ2-3; checking the TCRdb D call of TRBD2 is not possible without DNA. Looked up from germline, CDR1 is MDHEN and CDR2 is SYDVKM. The length of the CDR3 is 13 residues. The CDR3 loop reads CASRDYSTDTQYF.

The V call is TRBV19, the J call TRBJ2-3. CDR3 length: 12 amino acids. Germline V gene data show CDR1 as LNHDA and CDR2 as SQIVND (reference sequence). The CDR3: CASSSDGHTQYF.

Considering frequency, this clonotype is medium-sized. The chain links TRBV23-1 to TRBJ1-6. TRBV23-1 belongs to the ORF category, with a function that is uncertain. The CDR3 sequence is 16 residues long. This chain's CDR3 is CASRFAESSYNSPLHF.

The chain carries TRBV24-1 and TRBJ2-7; TCRdb picks TRBD1, but there is no DNA to check that call. CDR1 and CDR2 from the germline V gene are KGHDR and SFDVKD. The CDR3 has 15 amino acids. The chain's CDR3 is CATSERPGPHYEQYF.

V and J are TRBV10-3 and TRBJ2-3; the TCRdb D gene call, TRBD2, has no DNA to confirm it. This CDR3 comprises 14 residues. The germline V gene has CDR1 ENHRY and CDR2 SYGVKD. CDR3 residues: CAIMSSVKTDTQYF.

The chain combines TRBV15 with TRBJ1-1; TCRdb selects TRBD1, and the lack of DNA leaves this call unchecked. Germline assignment: CDR1 LNHNV and CDR2 YYDKDF (reference sequence). The CDR3 sequence is 14 residues long. CDR3 region: CATRRAGLNTEAFF.

The chain has TRBV20-1 and TRBJ2-7. This CDR3 comprises 14 residues. Germline V gene data show CDR1 as DFQATT and CDR2 as SNEGSKA (reference sequence). This CDR3 is CSARDEIGGYEQYF.

The chain is built from TRBV27 and TRBJ2-1; absent DNA, TCRdb's TRBD2 call cannot be checked. The germline gives CDR1 MNHEY, CDR2 SMNVEV (reference sequence). The CDR3 runs to 15 residues. This CDR3 is CASSLSGTIYNEQFF.

This chain joins TRBV7-8 and TRBJ2-7; the TCRdb call, TRBD1, lacks DNA for checking. The CDR3 covers 14 residues. CDR1 and CDR2 from the germline V gene are SGHVS and FQNEAQ. The CDR3 loop reads CASSSQQGNYEQYF.

The chain joins TRBV28 to TRBJ2-2; TCRdb returns TRBD2, unconfirmable since there is no DNA. From germline, CDR1 is MDHEN and CDR2 SYDVKM. There are 14 residues in the CDR3. CDR3 residues: CASSVSGSTGELFF.

The chain links TRBV6-1 to TRBJ1-6; TCRdb names TRBD1, which stays unverified in the absence of DNA. The length of the CDR3 is 14 residues. Germline V CDR1 and CDR2: MNHNS, SASEGT. CDR3 sequence: CASNQGFMNSPLHF.

The V call is TRBV15, the J call TRBJ1-1; the D call of TRBD1 rests on TCRdb alone, since no DNA is present to check it. The germline CDR1 and CDR2 sequences are LNHNV and YYDKDF (reference sequence). There are 15 residues in the CDR3. The CDR3 region is CATSRDAQGGTEAFF.

The chain combines TRBV14 with TRBJ2-7. The CDR3 totals 12 residues. Germline V gene lookup returns CDR1 SGHDN and CDR2 FVKESK. The CDR3 loop is CASSQGTYEQYF.